This T cell receptor (beta chain) was found in a study of blood T cells in healthy people across ages. Primers used in a second PCR of roughly 7 to 12 cycles were a sample-barcoded 5' primer and a J-beta primer mix. TCRdb re-analysed the 5' RACE reads in MiXCR, keeping a single row per CDR3 protein. This table holds around 1,500,000 distinct CDR3 sequences, 42% found once. This CDR3 spans 15 amino acids. This TCR derives from a woman in her late teens or twenties in good health. Sample: blood. V and J are TRBV21-1 and TRBJ2-2; the table's D call TRBD2 went unverified against the DNA. TRBV21-1 is a documented pseudogene. CDR3 region: CASSIDLGGTGELFF. CDR3 coding DNA: TGTGCCAGCAGCATCGACCTTGGAGGGACCGGGGAGCTGTTTTTT.